This T cell receptor (beta chain) is drawn from a study of shared clonotypes between healthy human individuals. The CDR3 extends over 15 amino acids. Germline V gives CDR1 MDHEN, CDR2 SYDVKM. Between the trimmed V and J ends, which lost 7 bases and 3 bases, there was a span of 16 bases. TCRdb keeps only in-frame clones here, not all; method: immunoSEQ multiplex PCR. The sample contains nearly 750,000 clones, roughly two thirds of which appear only once. The TCR comes from a woman between 25 and 40 years old in good health. J is TRBJ1-5 and V is TRBV28, with TRBD1 as a possible D gene (6 bases). The sequencing input was memory CD4+ T cells sorted from blood. The subset: CD45RA-negative fraction. The CDR3, as DNA: TGTGCCAGCACGGTGGGCGGGGGGCCCAATCAGCCCCAGCATTTT. It is translated as CASTVGGGPNQPQHF. Full variable domain (rest looked up from reference TRBV28 and TRBJ1-5): DVKVTQSSRYLVKRTGEKVFLECVQDMDHENMFWYRQDPGLGLRLIYFSYDVKMKEKGDIPEGYSVSREKKERFSLILESASTNQTSMYLCASTVGGGPNQPQHFGDGTRLSIL.